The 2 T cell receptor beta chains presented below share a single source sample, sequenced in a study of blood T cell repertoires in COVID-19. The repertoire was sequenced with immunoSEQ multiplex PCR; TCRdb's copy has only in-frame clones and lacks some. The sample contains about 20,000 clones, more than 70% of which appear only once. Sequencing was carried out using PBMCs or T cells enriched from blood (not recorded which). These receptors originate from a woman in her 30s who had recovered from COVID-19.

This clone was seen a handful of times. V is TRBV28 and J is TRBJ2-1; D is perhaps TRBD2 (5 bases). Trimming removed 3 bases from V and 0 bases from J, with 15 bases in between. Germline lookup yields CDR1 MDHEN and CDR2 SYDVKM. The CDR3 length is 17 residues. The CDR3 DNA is TGTGCCAGCAGTTTTTTCAACCTAGCCGGCTCCTACAATGAGCAGTTCTTC. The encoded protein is CASSFFNLAGSYNEQFF.

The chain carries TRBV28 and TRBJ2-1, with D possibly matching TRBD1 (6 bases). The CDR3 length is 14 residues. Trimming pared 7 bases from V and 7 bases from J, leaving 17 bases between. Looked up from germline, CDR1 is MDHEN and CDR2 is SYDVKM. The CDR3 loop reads CASNQGSGFNEQFF. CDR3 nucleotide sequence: TGTGCCAGCAATCAGGGGAGTGGGTTTAATGAGCAGTTCTTC.